Listed below are T cell receptor beta chains from one sample, sequenced in a study of control samples from healthy donors and cancer patients. Assay: immunoSEQ multiplex PCR; the TCRdb copy retains only in-frame clones and omits some. The repertoire holds roughly 160,000 clones, with around 96% as singletons. Sequenced sample: blood. The receptor source for this set is a woman in her thirties in good health. The CDR3 runs from the conserved cysteine through the conserved F or W. A D gene is named only where the DNA matches it firmly. Only some rows state a clone size, as once, few, many or a class for expanded clones.

D gene: TRBD2; clone size: NA; J gene: TRBJ2-7; V gene: TRBV20-1; CDR3 protein: CSASLLAGRTYEQYF; CDR3 DNA: TGCAGTGCTAGTCTACTAGCGGGCCGAACCTACGAGCAGTACTTC
D gene: NA; clone size: NA; J gene: TRBJ1-6; V gene: TRBV3-1/TRBV3-2; CDR3 protein: CATASGTYNSPLHF; CDR3 DNA: TGTGCCACCGCGTCCGGGACATATAATTCACCCCTCCACTTT
D gene: TRBD2; clone size: NA; J gene: TRBJ2-1; V gene: TRBV5-4; CDR3 protein: CASSLGLAGGHNEQFF; CDR3 DNA: TGTGCCAGCAGCTTGGGTCTAGCGGGGGGTCACAATGAGCAGTTCTTC
D gene: NA; clone size: NA; J gene: TRBJ1-2; V gene: TRBV30; CDR3 protein: CAWSVLGRSNYGYTF; CDR3 DNA: TGTGCCTGGAGTGTACTAGGGCGCTCTAACTATGGCTACACCTTC
D gene: NA; clone size: NA; J gene: TRBJ2-2; V gene: TRBV6-5; CDR3 protein: CASSYSTGIGELFF; CDR3 DNA: TGTGCCAGCAGTTACTCGACGGGGATCGGGGAGCTGTTTTTT
D gene: TRBD1; clone size: NA; J gene: TRBJ1-4; V gene: TRBV6-6; CDR3 protein: CASSFGQAATNEKLFF; CDR3 DNA: TGTGCCAGCAGTTTTGGACAGGCAGCAACTAATGAAAAACTGTTTTTT
D gene: NA; clone size: NA; J gene: TRBJ1-5; V gene: TRBV19; CDR3 protein: CASKGQINSNQPQHF; CDR3 DNA: TGTGCCAGTAAAGGTCAGATAAATAGCAATCAGCCCCAGCATTTT
D gene: NA; clone size: once; J gene: TRBJ1-6; V gene: TRBV7-8; CDR3 protein: CASSLEIEGSGSPLHF; CDR3 DNA: TGTGCCAGCAGCCTAGAGATCGAGGGATCGGGCTCACCCCTCCACTTT
D gene: TRBD2; clone size: NA; J gene: TRBJ2-5; V gene: TRBV10-2; CDR3 protein: CASSATSGSVETQYF; CDR3 DNA: TGCGCCAGCAGTGCAACTAGCGGGAGTGTAGAGACCCAGTACTTC
D gene: NA; clone size: once; J gene: TRBJ2-1; V gene: TRBV11-2; CDR3 protein: CASSRRGGVLSNEQFF; CDR3 DNA: TGTGCCAGCAGCCGACGAGGGGGGGTCCTCTCCAATGAGCAGTTCTTC
D gene: NA; clone size: NA; J gene: TRBJ1-2; V gene: TRBV28; CDR3 protein: CASSLVGKGFPPVDGYTF; CDR3 DNA: TGTGCCAGCAGTTTAGTGGGGAAGGGATTCCCCCCAGTGGATGGCTACACCTTC
D gene: TRBD1; clone size: NA; J gene: TRBJ1-5; V gene: TRBV28; CDR3 protein: CASSLPRGQGQPQHF; CDR3 DNA: TGTGCCAGCAGTTTGCCAAGGGGGCAGGGTCAGCCCCAGCATTTT
D gene: NA; clone size: NA; J gene: TRBJ2-3; V gene: TRBV9; CDR3 protein: CASSGGGASTDTQYF; CDR3 DNA: TGTGCCAGCAGCGGTGGCGGGGCTAGCACAGATACGCAGTATTTT
D gene: NA; clone size: NA; J gene: TRBJ1-4; V gene: TRBV28; CDR3 protein: CASSENPGTRGEKLFF; CDR3 DNA: TGTGCCAGCAGCGAGAATCCCGGGACGAGAGGTGAAAAACTGTTTTTT
D gene: NA; clone size: NA; J gene: TRBJ2-1; V gene: TRBV5-4; CDR3 protein: CASSSSGERDNEQFF; CDR3 DNA: TGTGCCAGCAGCTCGTCGGGGGAGAGGGACAATGAGCAGTTCTTC
D gene: NA; clone size: NA; J gene: TRBJ2-1; V gene: TRBV25-1; CDR3 protein: CASRGAEQFF; CDR3 DNA: TGTGCCAGCAGGGGGGCAGAGCAGTTCTTC
D gene: TRBD2; clone size: NA; J gene: TRBJ2-5; V gene: TRBV11-3; CDR3 protein: CASSPFPSGRYQETQYF; CDR3 DNA: TGTGCCAGCAGCCCGTTCCCTAGCGGGAGGTACCAAGAGACCCAGTACTTC
D gene: TRBD1; clone size: NA; J gene: TRBJ2-1; V gene: TRBV30; CDR3 protein: CAWSVSLGQGAKNEQFF; CDR3 DNA: TGTGCCTGGAGTGTATCCCTGGGACAGGGGGCGAAAAATGAGCAGTTCTTC
D gene: TRBD1; clone size: once; J gene: TRBJ1-5; V gene: TRBV5-1; CDR3 protein: CASSLGDSPIEQPQHF; CDR3 DNA: TGCGCCAGCAGCTTGGGGGACAGCCCAATCGAGCAGCCCCAGCATTTT
D gene: NA; clone size: NA; J gene: TRBJ1-5; V gene: TRBV21-1; CDR3 protein: CASSKAGTAGNQPQHF; CDR3 DNA: TGTGCCAGCAGCAAAGCGGGGACGGCGGGCAATCAGCCCCAGCATTTT
D gene: TRBD1; clone size: NA; J gene: TRBJ1-2; V gene: TRBV27; CDR3 protein: CASRGQSYGYTF; CDR3 DNA: TGTGCCAGCAGGGGACAGAGCTATGGCTACACCTTC
D gene: NA; clone size: NA; J gene: TRBJ2-7; V gene: TRBV15; CDR3 protein: CTTSPDGYEQYF; CDR3 DNA: TGTACCACCAGCCCCGACGGCTACGAGCAGTACTTC
D gene: NA; clone size: NA; J gene: TRBJ1-5; V gene: TRBV28; CDR3 protein: CASSFPGDSNQPQHF; CDR3 DNA: TGTGCCAGCAGTTTCCCAGGAGATAGCAATCAGCCCCAGCATTTT
D gene: NA; clone size: NA; J gene: TRBJ1-5; V gene: TRBV28; CDR3 protein: CASTAGNQPQHF; CDR3 DNA: TGTGCCAGCACCGCAGGGAATCAGCCCCAGCATTTT
D gene: NA; clone size: NA; J gene: TRBJ2-2; V gene: TRBV5-5; CDR3 protein: CASSPEAGPTRGSGELFF; CDR3 DNA: TGTGCCAGCAGCCCGGAAGCCGGTCCGACAAGGGGGTCCGGGGAGCTGTTTTTT
D gene: NA; clone size: NA; J gene: TRBJ2-5; V gene: TRBV5-1; CDR3 protein: CASSSQGGQETQYF; CDR3 DNA: TGCGCCAGCAGCAGCCAGGGGGGCCAAGAGACCCAGTACTTC
D gene: TRBD1; clone size: NA; J gene: TRBJ1-1; V gene: TRBV18; CDR3 protein: CASSQRQGAMNTEAFF; CDR3 DNA: TGTGCCAGCTCACAGAGACAGGGGGCCATGAACACTGAAGCTTTCTTT
D gene: NA; clone size: once; J gene: TRBJ1-4; V gene: TRBV7-9; CDR3 protein: CASSAPPRSVATNEKLFF; CDR3 DNA: TGTGCCAGCAGCGCCCCGCCCCGCTCAGTTGCAACTAATGAAAAACTGTTTTTT
D gene: TRBD1; clone size: NA; J gene: TRBJ2-5; V gene: TRBV5-4; CDR3 protein: CASRRGTGSLLEQETQYF; CDR3 DNA: TGTGCCAGCCGGCGAGGGACAGGGTCCCTTCTGGAACAAGAGACCCAGTACTTC